The clone carrying this T cell receptor (beta chain) was found many times. Its matching antigen is unknown. This sample was taken from a study of T cell responses to AZD1222 COVID-19 vaccine. Study outcomes and limitations: Nearly half of the spike-specific TCRs reportedly recognize variant regions that carry no mutations. Researchers report vaccine-associated CD4 TCRs spanning spike, with dominance at 160-218 and 743-854. Two AZD1222 administrations were followed by greater Spike-specific TCR breadth and depth.

CDR3 length equals 14 residues. Trimming took off 2 bases at V and 7 bases at J, with 9 bases between the two ends. CDR1 MNHEY and CDR2 SMNVEV come from the germline V gene (reference sequence). Profiled with immunoSEQ multiplex PCR; TCRdb holds only in-frame clones, not every one. In the table there are 70,000 to 100,000 clones, 70% to 90% of which are singletons. Sample: peripheral blood, taken 28 days after the second AZD1222 dose. The TCR originated in an adult who received the AZD1222 COVID-19 vaccine. The rearrangement links TRBV27 to TRBJ1-6; D remains ambiguous. CDR3 loop: CASSLMPGNSPLHF. CDR3 DNA: TGTGCCAGCAGTTTAATGCCCGGGAATTCACCCCTCCACTTT.